This TCR beta chain was documented in a study of CD4 T cells in relation to SARS-CoV-2 and coronaviruses. As for the study in general: ViraFEST: roughly 10-day antigen culture of PBMCs, then TCR beta CDR3 sequencing. Study conclusions and caveats: Each donor contributed either pre-pandemic or post-infection samples, not both.

Note on this clone: The target antigen is unknown.

Clones were read by immunoSEQ multiplex PCR, and TCRdb kept only the in-frame ones, dropping some. The table has 20,000 to 25,000 clones, less than 80% seen once; the top ten hold approximately 15%. Germline CDR1 and CDR2: SEHNR and FQNEAQ (reference sequence). This CDR3 comprises 14 residues. Trimming removed 1 base at V and 4 bases at J, with 8 bases between. The unexposed donors gave CD4+ T cells in about 2011-2018, prior to COVID-19. CD4+ T cells were isolated from the cells after about ten days of culture. Unexposed-donor CD4+ T cells were probed with SARS-CoV-2 S/N and four cold-coronavirus spikes, cells permitting. Cultures received half-medium IL-2 refreshes on days 3 and 7.

The chain couples TRBV7-9 to TRBJ2-1; no firm D call. Sequencing was carried out using CD4+ T cells from PBMCs, cultured in vitro. The clonotype originates from a human donor in good health. In DNA form, the CDR3 reads TGTGCCAGCAGCTTAGAAGCCGGTTACAATGAGCAGTTCTTC. Amino acid sequence: CASSLEAGYNEQFF.